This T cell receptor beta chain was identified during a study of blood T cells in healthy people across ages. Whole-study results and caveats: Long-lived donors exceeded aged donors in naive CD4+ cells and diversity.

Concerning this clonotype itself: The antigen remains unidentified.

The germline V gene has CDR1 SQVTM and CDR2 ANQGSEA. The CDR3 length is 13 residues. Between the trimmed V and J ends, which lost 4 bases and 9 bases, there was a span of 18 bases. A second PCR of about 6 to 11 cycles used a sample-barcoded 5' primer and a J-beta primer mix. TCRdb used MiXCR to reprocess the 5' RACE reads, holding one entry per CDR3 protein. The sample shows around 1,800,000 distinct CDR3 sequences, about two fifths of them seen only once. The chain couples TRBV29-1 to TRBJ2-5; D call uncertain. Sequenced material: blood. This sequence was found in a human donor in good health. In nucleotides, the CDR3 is TGCAGCGTTGGGACGAACGCCAAGAGACCCCAGTACTTC. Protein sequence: CSVGTNAKRPQYF.